Listed here are 10 T cell receptor beta chains from one sample, sequenced in a study of a mutant IDH1 vaccine in newly diagnosed glioma. Described time point: baseline, week 1 (first vaccination visit). Treatment here: pre-vaccination baseline after standard-of-care therapy. This table comes from immunoSEQ multiplex PCR, and its TCRdb copy is limited to in-frame clones, with some not included. In the table there are 50,000 to 65,000 clones, roughly 80% of which are singletons. The sample here was PBMCs, taken from a glioma patient treated with radiotherapy, temozolomide or both. The receptors stem from a man younger than 30 with glioma.

This sequence joins TRBV30 and TRBJ1-5; D is perhaps TRBD1 (5 bases). CDR1 is GTSNPN, CDR2 SVGIG, per germline (reference sequence). CDR3 size: 13 residues. As DNA, the CDR3 is TGTGCTTCGAGTCGGGGGGGAGGCCAGCCCCAGCATTTT. Protein sequence: CASSRGGGQPQHF.

This chain joins TRBV27 and TRBJ1-2, with D uncertain. The CDR3 spans 15 residues. Germline CDR1 MNHEY, CDR2 SMNVEV (reference sequence). The V end was cut by 0 bases, the J end by 8 bases, with 16 bases between. This CDR3 is CASSLSTGGSVGYTF. For the CDR3, the DNA is TGTGCCAGCAGTTTATCGACCGGTGGCTCCGTAGGCTACACCTTC.

The chain employs TRBV7-9 and TRBJ1-3; a possible D gene is TRBD1 (5 bases). CDR3 size: 15 residues. Germline lookup yields CDR1 SEHNR and CDR2 FQNEAQ (reference sequence). V dropped 5 bases and J dropped 4 bases, with 15 bases sitting between them. The CDR3 bases are TGTGCCAGCAGCCCGGGGACTTCAACGGGAAACACCATATATTTT. Encoded protein: CASSPGTSTGNTIYF.

The chain joins TRBV30 to TRBJ2-5; no clear D. The CDR3 is 10 residues long. V shed 5 bases and J shed 3 bases, with 4 bases lying between them. Per the germline V gene, CDR1 is GTSNPN and CDR2 is SVGIG (reference sequence). The CDR3 reads CAWEEETQYF. The CDR3 DNA reads as TGTGCCTGGGAAGAAGAGACCCAGTACTTC.

This clone is categorized as medium-sized (0.01 to 0.1%). The chain joins TRBV25-1 to TRBJ1-2; no clear D gene. Germline CDR1 is MGHDK and CDR2 is SYGVNS. The length of the CDR3 is 13 residues. V was cut by 7 bases and J by 5 bases, with 14 bases left in between. The chain's CDR3 is CASTPGSAYGYTF. The DNA for the CDR3 is TGTGCCAGCACCCCCGGCAGCGCTTATGGCTACACCTTC.

V usage is TRBV10-3 and J usage is TRBJ2-7; 9 bases are shared with TRBD1. Looked up from germline, CDR1 is ENHRY and CDR2 is SYGVKD. The CDR3 has 14 residues. V lost 6 bases and J lost 6; bases outside the gene matches: 9. Here the CDR3 DNA reads TGTGCCATCAGCCCTCGGGACAGGGCGTCCGAGCAGTACTTC. As protein: CAISPRDRASEQYF.

This chain connects TRBV29-1 to TRBJ2-3, with D possibly TRBD1 on 5 matching bases. From germline, CDR1 is SQVTM and CDR2 ANQGSEA. Between the trimmed V and J ends, which lost 3 bases and 4 bases, there was a span of 11 bases. This CDR3 is 13 amino acids long. The DNA for the CDR3 is TGCAGCGTTGATCAGGGTAGGGCAGATACGCAGTATTTT. This sequence encodes CSVDQGRADTQYF.

The chain has TRBV6-5 and TRBJ2-7; D ambiguous. This CDR3 is 13 amino acids long. The germline gives CDR1 MNHEY, CDR2 SVGAGI. V gave up 6 bases and J gave up 1 base, with 10 bases separating them. In DNA, the CDR3 is TGTGCCAGCAGCAAAGGGCAGTCCTACGAGCAGTACTTC. This codes for CASSKGQSYEQYF.

V is TRBV6-1 and J is TRBJ2-7; 11 bases match TRBD1. The germline gives CDR1 MNHNS, CDR2 SASEGT. The V segment lost 6 bases and the J segment 2 bases; nucleotides outside the gene matches: 0. The CDR3 covers 13 residues. CDR3 sequence reads: CASRDRGPYEQYF. The CDR3 nucleotides are TGTGCCAGCAGGGACAGGGGGCCCTACGAGCAGTACTTC.

The chain uses TRBV4-1 and TRBJ1-5, with unresolved D. Trimming took off 1 base at V and 0 bases at J, with 10 bases between the two ends. There are 16 residues in the CDR3. The germline CDR1 and CDR2 sequences are MGHRA and YSYEKL. CDR3 sequence reads: CASSQGAGFSNQPQHF. The CDR3 nucleotides read TGCGCCAGCAGCCAAGGGGCGGGGTTTAGCAATCAGCCCCAGCATTTT.